Each of the 15 T cell receptor beta chains below was sequenced from the same sample in a study of blood T cell repertoires in COVID-19. Libraries were prepared by immunoSEQ multiplex PCR; TCRdb keeps only in-frame clonotypes and omits some of them. The data show around 70,000 clones, more than 80% seen once. What was sequenced was peripheral blood. Receptors were obtained from a woman between 65 and 79 years old with acute or convalescent COVID-19.

CDR3 DNA sequence: TGTGCCAGCAGCAACGGGGGTCCCTTAGAGCAGTACTTC. Translating gives CASSNGGPLEQYF. The chain uses TRBV7-8 and TRBJ2-7, with a tentative D call TRBD2 (6 bases). Germline V gene data show CDR1 as SGHVS and CDR2 as FQNEAQ. The V gene lost 5 bases and the J gene lost 7 bases, with 15 bases spanning the gap. The CDR3 length is 13 residues. The full variable domain, in which reference TRBV7-8 and TRBJ2-7 provide the parts outside the CDR3, is GAGVSQSPRYKVAKRGQDVALRCDPISGHVSLFWYQQALGQGPEFLTYFQNEAQLDKSGLPSDRFFAERPEGSVSTLKIQRTQQEDSAVYLCASSNGGPLEQYFGPGTRLTVT.

This clone has only one observation. The CDR3 is CASSLSVWTENTEAFF. The CDR3, as DNA: TGTGCCAGCAGTTTATCGGTATGGACAGAGAACACTGAAGCTTTCTTT. J is TRBJ1-1 and V is TRBV27; possible D gene TRBD1, 6 bases. V gave up 0 bases and J gave up 1 base, with 12 bases separating them. Germline V lookup: CDR1 MNHEY, CDR2 SMNVEV (reference sequence). CDR3 length equals 16 residues.

The chain links TRBV7-2 to TRBJ2-2; TRBD2 is a possible D gene (6 bases). CDR3 size: 14 residues. V gave up 6 bases and J gave up 6 bases, with 14 bases separating them. Germline-derived CDR1 and CDR2 are SGHTA and FQGNSA. The CDR3 DNA reads TGTGCCAGCAGTCCTACACTAGCCTCCGGGGAGCTGTTTTTT. Protein: CASSPTLASGELFF.

The V and J genes are TRBV30 and TRBJ1-2; perhaps TRBD1 as D (5 bases). V was pared by 3 bases and J by 4 bases, with 9 bases between. The germline gives CDR1 GTSNPN, CDR2 SVGIG (reference sequence). The CDR3 consists of 12 residues. CDR3 protein: CAWRAGLYGYTF. The CDR3 DNA is TGTGCCTGGAGGGCAGGGCTCTATGGCTACACCTTC.

V is TRBV11-2 and J is TRBJ1-1; D possibly corresponds to TRBD1 (6 bases). Germline assignment: CDR1 SGHAT and CDR2 FQNNGV. The CDR3 consists of 15 residues. The germline V and J ends were trimmed by 2 bases and 5 bases, with 15 bases remaining between them. CDR3 nucleotide sequence: TGTGCCAGCAGCTTAAGGGGGACGGGGTTAACTGAAGCTTTCTTT. This codes for CASSLRGTGLTEAFF.

The chain has TRBV10-3 and TRBJ2-1, with TRBD1 matching 11 bases. This CDR3 is 15 amino acids long. V gave up 8 bases and J gave up 3 bases; unmatched junction bases: 6. Germline lookup yields CDR1 ENHRY and CDR2 SYGVKD. For the CDR3, the DNA is TGTGCCATCGGGGCCGGGACAGGGGGCTACAATGAGCAGTTCTTC. This sequence encodes CAIGAGTGGYNEQFF.

The rearrangement joins TRBV5-4 to TRBJ2-2; 9 nucleotides line up with TRBD2. The V gene's germline CDR1 is SGHNT and CDR2 YYREEE (reference sequence). The CDR3 loop spans 15 amino acids. J was trimmed by 3 bases and V by 3 bases; bases with no gene match: 3. As DNA, the CDR3 is TGTGCCAGCAGCTATAGCGGGAGTCACACCGGGGAGCTGTTTTTT. As protein: CASSYSGSHTGELFF.

As regards this clone: Within the sample, other DNA sequences also encode this same CDR3. The chain has TRBV6-5 and TRBJ2-1; TRBD2 aligns across 12 bases. This CDR3 comprises 15 residues. V trimming: 8 bases; J trimming: 4 bases; junction bases outside the gene matches: 6. Germline V gene lookup returns CDR1 MNHEY and CDR2 SVGAGI. For the CDR3, the DNA is TGTGCCAGCTCCAGGACTAGCGGGGAGTACAATGAGCAGTTCTTC. Its protein is CASSRTSGEYNEQFF.

The J gene is TRBJ2-3, the V gene TRBV7-9; TRBD1 matches 8 bases. Germline CDR1 reads SEHNR; CDR2 reads FQNEAQ (reference sequence). Trimming took 5 bases from V and 4 from J; bases not matched to a gene: 8. The CDR3 consists of 15 residues. The CDR3 loop is CASSRPGTGPDTQYF. CDR3 coding DNA: TGTGCCAGCAGCCGTCCCGGGACAGGACCAGATACGCAGTATTTT.

The chain joins TRBV28 to TRBJ2-7, with D tentatively TRBD2 (7 bases). CDR1 and CDR2 from the germline V gene are MDHEN and SYDVKM. This CDR3 is 18 amino acids long. Trimming cost V 2 bases and J 2 bases, with 22 bases left between them. As DNA, the CDR3 is TGTGCCAGCAGTTTAGCTCAATTTCGGGGGGCGAGTCCCTACGAGCAGTACTTC. Translated, it gives CASSLAQFRGASPYEQYF.

The gene calls are TRBV5-1 and TRBJ2-1; TRBD2 matches 7 bases. The CDR3 totals 15 residues. Germline CDR1 reads SGHRS; CDR2 reads YFSETQ. V lost 4 bases to trimming and J lost 9 bases; unmatched junction nucleotides: 13. The DNA for the CDR3 is TGCGCCAGCAGCAAGGAGCGGGATAGGGGCAGTGAGCAGTTCTTC. Protein product: CASSKERDRGSEQFF.

In its sample, this clone was seen a few times. The chain combines TRBV6-6 with TRBJ1-1; D gene unclear. Germline CDR1 reads MNHNY; CDR2 reads SVGAGI (reference sequence). V lost 4 bases, J lost 6 bases, and 12 bases lay in between. The CDR3 is made up of 13 amino acids. The CDR3 region has the DNA TGTGCCAGCAGTTCCCTTTTGAGCCCTGAAGCTTTCTTT. It codes for CASSSLLSPEAFF.

The V gene is TRBV30, the J gene TRBJ1-5; a weak D match, TRBD1 (5 bases). CDR3 length equals 13 residues. The germline V gene encodes CDR1 GTSNPN and CDR2 SVGIG (reference sequence). V was shortened by 1 base and J by 9 bases, with 13 bases between the two germline ends. Here the CDR3 reads CAWSEGEIAPQHF. The CDR3 DNA reads TGTGCCTGGAGTGAAGGGGAAATAGCGCCCCAGCATTTT.

This chain connects TRBV10-3 to TRBJ2-1, with 11 bases fitting TRBD1. The CDR3 has 14 residues. The junction had 8 bases not matched to a gene; V was cut back by 4 bases and J by 12 bases. Germline V gene lookup returns CDR1 ENHRY and CDR2 SYGVKD. The CDR3 sequence is CAISAAGQGGRQFF. The CDR3 DNA is TGTGCCATCAGTGCCGCGGGACAGGGGGGGAGGCAGTTCTTC.

The chain links TRBV6-4 to TRBJ1-5; the D is unclear. The CDR3 has 13 amino acids. The ends were cut back, 11 bases at V and 4 bases at J, with 15 bases in the middle. In germline, CDR1 is MRHNA, CDR2 SNTAGT. CDR3 DNA sequence: TGTGCCTCCGCCAAGGAACTAAATCAGCCCCAGCATTTT. This translates into CASAKELNQPQHF.